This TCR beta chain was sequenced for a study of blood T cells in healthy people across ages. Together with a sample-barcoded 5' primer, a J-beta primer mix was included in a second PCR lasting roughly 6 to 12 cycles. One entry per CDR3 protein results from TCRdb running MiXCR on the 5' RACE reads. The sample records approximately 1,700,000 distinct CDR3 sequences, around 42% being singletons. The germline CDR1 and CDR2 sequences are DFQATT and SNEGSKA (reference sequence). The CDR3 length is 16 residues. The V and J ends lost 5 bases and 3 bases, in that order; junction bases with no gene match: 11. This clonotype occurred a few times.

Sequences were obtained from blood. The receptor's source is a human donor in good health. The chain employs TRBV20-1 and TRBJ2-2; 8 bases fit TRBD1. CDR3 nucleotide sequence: TGCAGTGCTCCGAACCGGGACAGGCCCCACACCGGGGAGCTGTTTTTT. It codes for CSAPNRDRPHTGELFF.